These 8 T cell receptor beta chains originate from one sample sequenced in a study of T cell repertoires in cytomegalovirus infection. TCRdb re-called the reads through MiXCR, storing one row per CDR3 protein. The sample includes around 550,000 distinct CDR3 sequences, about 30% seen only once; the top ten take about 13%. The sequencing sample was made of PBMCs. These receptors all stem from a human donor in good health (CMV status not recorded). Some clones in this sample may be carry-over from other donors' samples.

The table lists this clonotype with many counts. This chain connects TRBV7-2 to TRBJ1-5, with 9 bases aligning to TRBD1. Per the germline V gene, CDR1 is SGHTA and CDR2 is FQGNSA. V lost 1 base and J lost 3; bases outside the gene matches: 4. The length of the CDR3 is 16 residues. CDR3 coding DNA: TGTGCCAGCAGCTTAGACCGGACAGGGGTCAATCAGCCCCAGCATTTT. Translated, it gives CASSLDRTGVNQPQHF.

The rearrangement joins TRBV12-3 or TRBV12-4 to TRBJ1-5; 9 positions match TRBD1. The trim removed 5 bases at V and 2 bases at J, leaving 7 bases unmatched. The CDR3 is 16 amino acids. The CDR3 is CASSPLDRGGNQPQHF. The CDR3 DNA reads TGTGCCAGCAGTCCTCTGGACAGGGGCGGCAATCAGCCCCAGCATTTT.

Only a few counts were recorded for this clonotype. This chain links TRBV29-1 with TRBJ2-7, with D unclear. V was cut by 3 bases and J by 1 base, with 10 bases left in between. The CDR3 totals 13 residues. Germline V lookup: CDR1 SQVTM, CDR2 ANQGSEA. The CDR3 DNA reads TGCAGCGTTGAGGTCGACACTTCCTACGAGCAGTACTTC. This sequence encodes CSVEVDTSYEQYF.

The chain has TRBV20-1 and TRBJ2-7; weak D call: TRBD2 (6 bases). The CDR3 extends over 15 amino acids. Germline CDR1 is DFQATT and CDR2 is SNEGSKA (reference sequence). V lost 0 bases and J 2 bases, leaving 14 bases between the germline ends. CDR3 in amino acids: CSARDFGGSTYEQYF. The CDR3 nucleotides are TGCAGTGCTAGAGATTTTGGGGGGAGCACCTACGAGCAGTACTTC.

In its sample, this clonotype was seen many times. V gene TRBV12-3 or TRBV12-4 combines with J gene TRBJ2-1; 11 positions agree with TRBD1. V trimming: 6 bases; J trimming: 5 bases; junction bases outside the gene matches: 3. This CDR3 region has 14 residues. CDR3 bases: TGTGCCAGCAGGGACAGGGGGCGCCACAATGAGCAGTTCTTC. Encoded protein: CASRDRGRHNEQFF.

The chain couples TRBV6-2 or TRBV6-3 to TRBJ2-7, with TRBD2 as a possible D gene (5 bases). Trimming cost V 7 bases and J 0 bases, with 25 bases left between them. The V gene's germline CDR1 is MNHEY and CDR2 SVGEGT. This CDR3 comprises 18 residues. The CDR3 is CASNRAGRSGHSSYEQYF. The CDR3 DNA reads TGTGCCAGCAACCGGGCTGGGCGGAGCGGCCATAGCTCCTACGAGCAGTACTTC.

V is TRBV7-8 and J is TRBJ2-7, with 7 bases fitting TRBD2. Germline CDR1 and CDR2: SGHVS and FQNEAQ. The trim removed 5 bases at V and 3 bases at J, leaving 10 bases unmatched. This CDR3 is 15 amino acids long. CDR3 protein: CASSPTLGRDYEQYV. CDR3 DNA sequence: TGTGCCAGCAGCCCAACCTTAGGGAGGGACTACGAGCAGTACGTC.

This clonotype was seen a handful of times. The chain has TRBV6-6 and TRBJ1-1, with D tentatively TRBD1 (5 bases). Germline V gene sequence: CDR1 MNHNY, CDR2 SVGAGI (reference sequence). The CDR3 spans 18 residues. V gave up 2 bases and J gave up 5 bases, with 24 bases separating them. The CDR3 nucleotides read TGTGCCAGCAGTTACGAGGGGAGGGTTGCAAGTTTGTGGACTGAAGCTTTCTTT. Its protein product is CASSYEGRVASLWTEAFF.